This T cell receptor beta chain was documented in a study of T cells after somatic rescue of genetic block. The sample holds a few counts of this clone. Germline CDR1 reads SGHTA; CDR2 reads FQGNSA. V lost 0 bases to trimming and J lost 2 bases, with 10 bases between them. The CDR3 extends over 15 amino acids. Here immunoSEQ multiplex PCR was the method, and the copy in TCRdb shows in-frame clones only, minus some. Of 110,000 or so clones detected, about nine tenths appear once; the ten largest clones hold approximately 1.5%. The clonotype was recovered from a woman aged 18-30 years. The specimen was peripheral blood mononuclear cells (PBMCs). This chain connects TRBV7-2 to TRBJ2-5, with D maybe TRBD2 (6 bases). The DNA of the CDR3 is TGTGCCAGCAGCTTAGCTGGGGGGTATCAAGAGACCCAGTACTTC. It is translated as CASSLAGGYQETQYF.